Sequencing of this T cell receptor (beta chain) was carried out in a study of CD8 T cells in Susac syndrome. Sequencing of TCR beta drew on CD8+ and CD4+ T cells from blood. Reverse transcription of roughly 0.5 to 1 ug RNA was performed with random hexamers. Via MiXCR, TCRdb re-called the immunoSEQ multiplex PCR reads, giving one row per CDR3 protein. This table has some 170,000 distinct CDR3 sequences, 94% appearing once. This CDR3 is 13 amino acids long. The V segment lost 7 bases and the J segment 5 bases; nucleotides outside the gene matches: 3. The sequenced sample was CD4+ T cells from PBMCs. The TCR sequence derives from a human donor with multiple sclerosis. The J gene is TRBJ2-1, the V gene TRBV12-3 or TRBV12-4, with 9 bases that match TRBD2. CDR3 in DNA: TGTGCCAGCAACTTAGCGGGGGACAATGAGCAGTTCTTC. It encodes CASNLAGDNEQFF.